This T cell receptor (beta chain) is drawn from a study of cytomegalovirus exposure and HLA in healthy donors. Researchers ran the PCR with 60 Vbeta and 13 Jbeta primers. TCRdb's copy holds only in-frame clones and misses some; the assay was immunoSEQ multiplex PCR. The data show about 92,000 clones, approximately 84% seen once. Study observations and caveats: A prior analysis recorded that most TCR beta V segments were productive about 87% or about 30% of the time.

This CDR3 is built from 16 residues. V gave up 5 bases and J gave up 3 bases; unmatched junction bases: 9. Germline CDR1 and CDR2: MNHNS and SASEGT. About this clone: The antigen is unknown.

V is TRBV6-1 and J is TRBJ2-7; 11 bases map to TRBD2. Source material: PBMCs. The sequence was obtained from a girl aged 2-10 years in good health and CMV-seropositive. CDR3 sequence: CASSQVGGLAVYEQYF. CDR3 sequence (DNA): TGTGCCAGCAGTCAAGTAGGGGGACTAGCGGTCTACGAGCAGTACTTC.